A single sample is the source of the 22 T cell receptor beta chains below, sequenced in a study of blood T cells in healthy people across ages. A second PCR of about 6 to 12 cycles used a sample-barcoded 5' primer and a J-beta primer mix. TCRdb fed the 5' RACE reads into MiXCR, producing one record per CDR3 protein. Of some 930,000 distinct CDR3 sequences in the sample, almost 30% were seen once. This sample was shared with a second study, whose subject was T cells of mothers and their children.

The sequencing sample was made of blood. These receptors were collected from a woman aged 40 to 49 in good health.

This clonotype was detected a few times. The genes are TRBV3-1 and TRBJ2-1; TRBD2 agrees at 12 bases. The CDR3 covers 17 residues. The J segment lost 4 bases and the V segment lost 0 bases, leaving 4 bases of the junction unmatched. The germline V gene encodes CDR1 LGHDT and CDR2 YNNKEL (reference sequence). The CDR3 sequence: CASSQDLGTSGYNEQFF. The CDR3 DNA sequence: TGTGCCAGCAGCCAAGATCTTGGGACTAGCGGGTACAATGAGCAGTTCTTC.

This chain links TRBV29-1 with TRBJ1-1; D remains unclear. This CDR3 region has 13 residues. V lost 3 bases, J lost 4 bases, and 12 bases lay in between. CDR1 is SQVTM and CDR2 is ANQGSEA in the germline V gene. The CDR3 protein is CSVEVQLITEAFF. DNA of the CDR3: TGCAGCGTTGAGGTGCAGCTGATCACTGAAGCTTTCTTT.

This rearrangement joins TRBV18 to TRBJ2-3; D might be TRBD1 (5 bases). The germline V and J ends were trimmed by 3 bases and 1 base, with 11 bases remaining between them. The CDR3 runs 15 residues. The germline V gene encodes CDR1 KGHSH and CDR2 LQKENI. CDR3 region: CASSPAWGGTDTQYF. In nucleotides, the CDR3 is TGTGCCAGCTCACCTGCCTGGGGCGGCACAGATACGCAGTATTTT. The full variable domain, its missing parts supplied by reference TRBV18 and TRBJ2-3, is NAGVMQNPRHLVRRRGQEARLRCSPMKGHSHVYWYRQLPEEGLKFMVYLQKENIIDESGMPKERFSAEFPKEGPSILRIQQVVRGDSAAYFCASSPAWGGTDTQYFGPGTRLTVL.

The chain is built from TRBV25-1 and TRBJ1-2; D may be TRBD1 (5 bases). Trimming left V 6 bases short and J 8 bases short, with 10 bases between. Germline-derived CDR1 and CDR2 are MGHDK and SYGVNS. This CDR3 spans 11 amino acids. The CDR3 bases are TGTGCCAGCAGGTCAGGGCAGGGCTACACCTTC. Its protein product is CASRSGQGYTF.

The J gene is TRBJ2-1, the V gene TRBV9; 12 positions match TRBD2. Germline loops: CDR1 SGDLS, CDR2 YYNGEE. V lost 2 bases, J lost 2 bases, and 5 bases stayed unmatched. The CDR3 runs 17 residues. CDR3 in amino acids: CASSVASGGVAYNEQFF. In nucleotides, the CDR3 is TGTGCCAGCAGCGTCGCTAGCGGGGGGGTGGCCTACAATGAGCAGTTCTTC. The full variable domain, in which reference TRBV9 and TRBJ2-1 provide the parts outside the CDR3, is DSGVTQTPKHLITATGQRVTLRCSPRSGDLSVYWYQQSLDQGLQFLIQYYNGEERAKGNILERFSAQQFPDLHSELNLSSLELGDSALYFCASSVASGGVAYNEQFFGPGTRLTVL.

The V call is TRBV12-3 or TRBV12-4, the J call TRBJ2-3, with 9 positions matching TRBD1. Unmatched junction bases numbered 6, after V lost 6 bases and J lost 5 bases. The CDR3 is made up of 14 amino acids. The CDR3 region has the DNA TGTGCCAGCAGCGGGACAGGGATTGGAGATACGCAGTATTTT. Amino acids: CASSGTGIGDTQYF.

This clonotype was detected only a few times. V gene TRBV18 combines with J gene TRBJ2-1; 13 nucleotides align to TRBD2. Germline trimming cut 7 bases from V and 5 bases from J; bases unmatched to any gene: 8. The CDR3 is made up of 16 amino acids. Per germline, CDR1 KGHSH and CDR2 LQKENI. The CDR3 nucleotides are TGTGCCAGCTTCTGGGCCGGGACTAGCGGGAACAATGAGCAGTTCTTC. Translated, it gives CASFWAGTSGNNEQFF.

This clonotype was detected only a few times. Sequence at one end of the junction differs from germline and may be a read error. The chain recombines TRBV7-9 with TRBJ1-2; tentatively, D is TRBD1 (5 bases). This CDR3 has 15 residues. CDR1 and CDR2 from the germline V gene are SEHNR and FQNEAQ (reference sequence). The CDR3 DNA reads TGTGCCTGCAGCTTAGGGGACCAAATTAACTATGGCTACACCTTC. This codes for CACSLGDQINYGYTF.

In its sample, this clonotype was seen a few times. CDR3 loop: CSVEDRGVDTQYF. CDR3 bases: TGCAGCGTTGAAGATCGGGGGGTAGATACGCAGTATTTT. This chain uses TRBV29-1 with TRBJ2-3; 7 positions agree with TRBD2. The V gene end was trimmed by 0 bases and the J gene end by 5 bases; junction bases not matched to a gene: 2. The CDR3 has 13 residues. CDR1 and CDR2 (germline): SQVTM, ANQGSEA.

This chain uses TRBV12-3 or TRBV12-4 with TRBJ1-5; maybe TRBD1 (6 bases). This CDR3 spans 14 amino acids. Trimming shortened V by 6 bases and J by 3 bases, and 12 bases separated the two germline ends. CDR3 sequence: CASSRTAINQPQHF. The CDR3, as DNA: TGTGCCAGCAGCCGGACAGCAATCAATCAGCCCCAGCATTTT.

In this sample, this clonotype turned up a few times. Mismatch with germline at one junction end may stem from a read error. The rearrangement uses TRBV5-6 and TRBJ2-7, with no clear D. The CDR3 spans 15 residues. Germline CDR1 is SGHDT and CDR2 is YYEEEE. The CDR3 protein is CASSTAGGSSNEQYF. The CDR3 DNA reads as TGTGCCAGCAGCACAGCCGGCGGAAGCTCCAACGAGCAGTACTTC.

As to this clonotype: This may stem from a read error, because a much larger clone lies one nucleotide away. The chain is built from TRBV4-3 and TRBJ2-7; D is possibly TRBD2 (5 bases). Germline V gene data show CDR1 as LGHNA and CDR2 as YSLEER. Trimming left V 0 bases short and J 7 bases short, with 16 bases between. This CDR3 contains 15 residues. The CDR3 spells CASSQDRGPYNEQYF. The CDR3 bases are TGCGCCAGCAGCCAAGATCGGGGTCCTTACAATGAGCAGTACTTC.

The CDR3 is CASSYSGEDTQYF. The CDR3 bases are TGTGCCAGCAGTTACTCGGGAGAGGATACGCAGTATTTT. The chain joins TRBV12-3 or TRBV12-4 to TRBJ2-3; possibly TRBD2 for D (6 bases). V shed 4 bases and J shed 6 bases, with 11 bases lying between them. This CDR3 spans 13 amino acids.

V and J are TRBV28 and TRBJ2-7, with 13 bases identical to TRBD2. The CDR3 is made up of 16 amino acids. Germline CDR1 MDHEN, CDR2 SYDVKM. The ends lost 4 bases at V and 6 bases at J; junction bases unmatched: 9. The CDR3 nucleotides are TGTGCCAGCAGTTCCGCCAGACTAGCGGGGGGTGCCGAGCAGTACTTC. It codes for CASSSARLAGGAEQYF.

The chain couples TRBV2 to TRBJ1-5; no clear D gene. CDR3 length equals 14 residues. V gave up 4 bases and J gave up 6 bases, with 13 bases separating them. The germline V gene has CDR1 SNHLY and CDR2 FYNNEI. In DNA form, the CDR3 reads TGTGCCAGCAGTGCCCGACTTTGGGGTCAGCCCCAGCATTTT. Its translation: CASSARLWGQPQHF.

This chain uses TRBV5-1 with TRBJ1-1; 7 bases match TRBD1. The germline V gene encodes CDR1 SGHRS and CDR2 YFSETQ. The CDR3 sequence is 16 residues long. V dropped 4 bases and J dropped 1; count of bases not matched to a gene: 10. The CDR3 loop is CASSPIQQGPNTEAFF. CDR3 in DNA: TGCGCCAGCAGCCCCATACAACAGGGGCCGAACACTGAAGCTTTCTTT.

This chain links TRBV4-3 with TRBJ2-3; no reliable D call. With 0 bases removed from V and 14 bases from J, the gap between germline ends came to 15 bases. This CDR3 comprises 13 residues. Germline V gene data show CDR1 as LGHNA and CDR2 as YSLEER. CDR3 in DNA: TGCGCCAGCAGCCAAGAGGTGGCCTCGCCGGCGTATTTT. Translation: CASSQEVASPAYF.

This clonotype was seen many times. The rearrangement joins TRBV13 to TRBJ2-7; no clear D. CDR3 size: 14 residues. CDR1 and CDR2 from the germline V gene are PRHDT and FYEKMQ (reference sequence). Deletions cut 0 bases from V and 2 bases from J, with 8 bases between. CDR3 protein: CASSLGGRTYEQYF. The CDR3 DNA follows: TGTGCCAGCAGCTTAGGCGGCAGGACCTACGAGCAGTACTTC.

With regard to this clonotype: This may be a read error: a much more frequent sequence differs by one nucleotide. Likely a read error: the CDR3 ends without its conserved phenylalanine or tryptophan. This rearrangement joins TRBV20-1 to TRBJ2-5; 8 bases map to TRBD2. This CDR3 is built from 12 residues. With V trimmed by 8 bases and J by 4 bases, 6 bases remained unmatched. Germline CDR1 reads DFQATT; CDR2 reads SNEGSKA (reference sequence). Here the CDR3 reads CSPAGGGETQYY. The DNA for the CDR3 is TGCAGTCCTGCGGGGGGCGGAGAGACCCAGTACTAC.

This clonotype appeared a few times. The chain combines TRBV6-1 with TRBJ2-1; 8 bases agree with TRBD2. The J segment lost 7 bases and the V segment lost 0 bases, leaving 8 bases of the junction unmatched. The CDR3 covers 16 residues. The V gene's germline CDR1 is MNHNS and CDR2 SASEGT. The chain's CDR3 is CASSEAPGSGGNEQFF. The CDR3 nucleotides are TGTGCCAGCAGTGAAGCCCCAGGGTCGGGGGGGAATGAGCAGTTCTTC.

This clonotype was detected a few times. The V call is TRBV28, the J call TRBJ1-2; TRBD1 agrees at 10 bases. The CDR3 length is 14 residues. CDR1 is MDHEN, CDR2 SYDVKM, per germline. V lost 7 bases and J lost 2; bases outside the gene matches: 4. The CDR3 region has the DNA TGTGCCAGCAAACCGGGACAGGGGAACTATGGCTACACCTTC. This encodes CASKPGQGNYGYTF.

This clonotype was recorded many times. The chain combines TRBV28 with TRBJ2-7; D possibly corresponds to TRBD1 (7 bases). CDR3 length: 16 amino acids. Germline CDR1 is MDHEN and CDR2 is SYDVKM. The germline V and J ends were trimmed by 3 bases and 4 bases, with 19 bases remaining between them. The CDR3 loop reads CASSFRGGTEIYEQYF. CDR3 in DNA: TGTGCCAGCAGTTTCCGTGGGGGGACAGAAATTTACGAGCAGTACTTC.